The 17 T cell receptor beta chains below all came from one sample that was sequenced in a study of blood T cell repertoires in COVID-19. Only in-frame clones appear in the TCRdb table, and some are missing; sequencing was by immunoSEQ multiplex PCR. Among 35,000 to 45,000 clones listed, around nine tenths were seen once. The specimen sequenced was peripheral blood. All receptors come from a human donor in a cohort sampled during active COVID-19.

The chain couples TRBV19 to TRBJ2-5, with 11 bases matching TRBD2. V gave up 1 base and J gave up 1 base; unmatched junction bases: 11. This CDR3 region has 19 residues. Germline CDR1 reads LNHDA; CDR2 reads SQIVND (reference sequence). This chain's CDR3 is CASSIAVPLAGGPQETQYF. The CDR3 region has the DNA TGTGCCAGTAGTATAGCCGTCCCGCTAGCGGGGGGACCCCAAGAGACCCAGTACTTC.

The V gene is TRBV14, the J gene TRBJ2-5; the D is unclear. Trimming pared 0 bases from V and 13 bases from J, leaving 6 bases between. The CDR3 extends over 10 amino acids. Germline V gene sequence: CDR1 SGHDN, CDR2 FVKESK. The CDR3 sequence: CASSQDLRYF. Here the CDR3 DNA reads TGTGCCAGCAGCCAAGATCTCAGGTACTTC.

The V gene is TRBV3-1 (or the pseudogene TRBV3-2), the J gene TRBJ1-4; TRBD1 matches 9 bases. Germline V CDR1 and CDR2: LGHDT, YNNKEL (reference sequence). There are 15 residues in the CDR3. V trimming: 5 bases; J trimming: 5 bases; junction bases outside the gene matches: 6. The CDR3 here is CASSGTGTGNEKLFF. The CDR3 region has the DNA TGTGCCAGCAGCGGCACAGGGACAGGGAATGAAAAACTGTTTTTT.

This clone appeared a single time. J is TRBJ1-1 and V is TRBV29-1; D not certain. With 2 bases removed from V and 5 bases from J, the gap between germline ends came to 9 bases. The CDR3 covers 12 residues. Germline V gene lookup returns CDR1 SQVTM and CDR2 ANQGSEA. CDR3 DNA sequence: TGCAGCGTTGAAAAGGGAGGGACTGAAGCTTTCTTT. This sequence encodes CSVEKGGTEAFF. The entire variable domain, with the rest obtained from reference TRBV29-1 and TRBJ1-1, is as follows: SAVISQKPSRDICQRGTSLTIQCQVDSQVTMMFWYRQQPGQSLTLIATANQGSEATYESGFVIDKFPISRPNLTFSTLTVSNMSPEDSSIYLCSVEKGGTEAFFGQGTRLTVV.

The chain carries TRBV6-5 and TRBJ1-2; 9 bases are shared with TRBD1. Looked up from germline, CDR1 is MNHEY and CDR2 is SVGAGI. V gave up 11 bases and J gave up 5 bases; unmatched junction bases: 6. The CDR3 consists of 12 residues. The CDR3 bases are TGTGCCGGGGACAGGGAGTTATATGGCTACACCTTC. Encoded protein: CAGDRELYGYTF.

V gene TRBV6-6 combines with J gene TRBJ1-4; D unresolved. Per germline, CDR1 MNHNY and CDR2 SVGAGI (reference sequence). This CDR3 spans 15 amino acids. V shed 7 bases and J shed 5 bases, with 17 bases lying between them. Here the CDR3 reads CASIARSLGNEKLFF. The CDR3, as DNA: TGTGCCAGCATCGCAAGGAGTCTTGGCAATGAAAAACTGTTTTTT.

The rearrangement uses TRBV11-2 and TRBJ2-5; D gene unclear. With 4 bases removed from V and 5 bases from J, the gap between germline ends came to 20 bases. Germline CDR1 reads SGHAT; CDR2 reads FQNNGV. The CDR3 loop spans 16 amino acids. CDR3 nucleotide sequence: TGTGCCAGCAGCTCCACCTCAGGATTCAGCAGGGAGACCCAGTACTTC. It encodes CASSSTSGFSRETQYF. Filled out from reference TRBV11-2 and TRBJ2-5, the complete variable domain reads EAGVAQSPRYKIIEKRQSVAFWCNPISGHATLYWYQQILGQGPKLLIQFQNNGVVDDSQLPKDRFSAERLKGVDSTLKIQPAKLEDSAVYLCASSSTSGFSRETQYFGPGTRLLVL.

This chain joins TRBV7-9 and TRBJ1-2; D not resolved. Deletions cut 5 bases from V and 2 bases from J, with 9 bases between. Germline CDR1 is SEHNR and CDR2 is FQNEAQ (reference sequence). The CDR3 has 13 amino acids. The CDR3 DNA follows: TGTGCCAGCAGCCTTCATGAGAACTATGGCTACACCTTC. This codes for CASSLHENYGYTF. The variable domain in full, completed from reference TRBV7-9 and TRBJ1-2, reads DTGVSQNPRHKITKRGQNVTFRCDPISEHNRLYWYRQTLGQGPEFLTYFQNEAQLEKSRLLSDRFSAERPKGSFSTLEIQRTEQGDSAMYLCASSLHENYGYTFGSGTRLTVV.

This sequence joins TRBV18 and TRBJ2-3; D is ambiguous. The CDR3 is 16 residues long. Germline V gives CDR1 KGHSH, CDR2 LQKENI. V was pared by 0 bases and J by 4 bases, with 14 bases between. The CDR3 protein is CASSPPNSRFPDTQYF. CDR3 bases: TGTGCCAGCTCACCACCTAATAGCCGGTTCCCAGATACGCAGTATTTT.

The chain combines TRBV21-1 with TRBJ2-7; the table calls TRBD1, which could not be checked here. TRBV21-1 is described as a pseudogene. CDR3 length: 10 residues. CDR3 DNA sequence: TGTGCCACCAGGGACAGCGAGCAGTACTTC. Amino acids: CATRDSEQYF.

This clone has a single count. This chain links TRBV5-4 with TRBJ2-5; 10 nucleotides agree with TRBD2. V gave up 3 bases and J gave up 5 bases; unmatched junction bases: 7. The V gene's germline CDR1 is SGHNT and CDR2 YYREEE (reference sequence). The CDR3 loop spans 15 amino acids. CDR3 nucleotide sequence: TGTGCCAGCAGCTCCCAGCGGGGGGGCCTTGAGACCCAGTACTTC. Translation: CASSSQRGGLETQYF.

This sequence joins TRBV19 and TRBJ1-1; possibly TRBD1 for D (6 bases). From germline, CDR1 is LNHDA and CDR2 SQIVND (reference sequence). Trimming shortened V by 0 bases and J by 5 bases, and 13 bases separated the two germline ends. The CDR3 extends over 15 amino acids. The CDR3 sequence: CASSIDGGVSTEAFF. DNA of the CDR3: TGTGCCAGTAGTATAGATGGGGGCGTATCGACTGAAGCTTTCTTT.

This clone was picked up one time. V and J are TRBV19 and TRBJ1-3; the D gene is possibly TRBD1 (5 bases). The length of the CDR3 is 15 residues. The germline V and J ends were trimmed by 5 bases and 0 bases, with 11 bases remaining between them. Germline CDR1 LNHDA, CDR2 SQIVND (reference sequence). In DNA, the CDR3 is TGTGCCAGTAGTCCCACAGGAAGCTCTGGAAACACCATATATTTT. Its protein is CASSPTGSSGNTIYF.

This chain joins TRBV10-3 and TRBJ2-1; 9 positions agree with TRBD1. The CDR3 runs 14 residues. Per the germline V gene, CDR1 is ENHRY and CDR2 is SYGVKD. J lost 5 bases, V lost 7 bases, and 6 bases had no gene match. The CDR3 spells CAITTGGANNEQFF. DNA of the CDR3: TGTGCCATCACCACAGGGGGCGCCAACAATGAGCAGTTCTTC.

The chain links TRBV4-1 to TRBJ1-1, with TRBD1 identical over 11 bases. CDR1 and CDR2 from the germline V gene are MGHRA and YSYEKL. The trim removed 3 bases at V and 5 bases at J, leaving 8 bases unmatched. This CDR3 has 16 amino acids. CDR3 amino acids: CASSQGQGERRTEAFF. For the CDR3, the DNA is TGCGCCAGCAGCCAGGGACAGGGGGAAAGAAGGACTGAAGCTTTCTTT.

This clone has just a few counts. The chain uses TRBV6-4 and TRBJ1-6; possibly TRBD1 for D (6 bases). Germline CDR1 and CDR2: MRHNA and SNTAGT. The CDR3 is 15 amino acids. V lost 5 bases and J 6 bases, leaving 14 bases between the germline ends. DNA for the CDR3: TGTGCCAGCAGTCGGGAAGGGGGAATTAATTCACCCCTCCACTTT. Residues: CASSREGGINSPLHF.

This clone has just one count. The CDR3 loop is CASSYSTPLDTQYF. Written as DNA, the CDR3 is TGTGCCAGCAGTTACTCGACTCCCCTGGATACGCAGTATTTT. V and J are TRBV6-2 or TRBV6-3 and TRBJ2-3; D is unresolved. CDR1 and CDR2 (germline): MNHEY, SVGEGT. This CDR3 region has 14 residues. V dropped 0 bases and J dropped 6 bases, with 10 bases sitting between them.